This entry lists 5 T cell receptor beta chains sequenced from one sample in a study of tumor-infiltrating lymphocytes in primary liver carcinoma. cDNA specific to TCR beta was made from around 450 ng of total RNA, with a constant-region primer employed for priming. Nested multiplex PCR, run for three rounds with slightly modified ARM-PCR, yielded TCR beta libraries. The first two PCR rounds, roughly 10 cycles each, used TRBV1-TRBV30 forward primers and a C-beta reverse primer. One entry per CDR3 protein, called by TCRdb with MiXCR from the multiplex PCR reads. The sample lists roughly 120,000 distinct CDR3 sequences; around two thirds were seen once. Co-extraction of RNA and DNA was performed on about 20-32 mg of unsorted bulk tissue. Sample: liver tumor tissue from sampling region 1. Sample subset: tumor region T1, superior pole. The receptors shown here come from an older woman with primary liver carcinoma and hepatitis B virus infection.

As regards this clonotype: A much more abundant neighbour one base away suggests this may be a read error. The chain joins TRBV12-3 or TRBV12-4 to TRBJ2-4, with unresolved D. The length of the CDR3 is 16 residues. The CDR3 is CVSSSRQILAKNIQYF. CDR3 coding DNA: TGTGTCAGCAGCTCTCGACAAATACTAGCCAAAAACATTCAGTACTTC.

The chain combines TRBV11-2 with TRBJ1-2, with TRBD1 identical over 8 bases. Germline CDR1 is SGHAT and CDR2 is FQNNGV. The CDR3 totals 13 residues. The ends lost 9 bases at V and 5 bases at J; junction bases unmatched: 8. CDR3 coding DNA: TGTGCCAGGAGTCCACAGGGGGATTATGGCTACACCTTC. Residues: CARSPQGDYGYTF.

Regarding this clonotype: A much larger clone differs from this one at a single base, so this may be a read error. The chain employs TRBV7-9 and TRBJ2-1; D uncertain. In germline, CDR1 is SEHNR, CDR2 FQNEAQ (reference sequence). CDR3 length: 12 amino acids. The V gene lost 4 bases and the J gene lost 8 bases, with 9 bases spanning the gap. The CDR3 loop is CASSYPVYEQFF. For the CDR3, the DNA is TGTGCCAGCAGCTATCCGGTGTATGAGCAGTTCTTC.

On this clonotype: A read error may account for a junction end that differs from germline. The chain uses TRBV11-2 and TRBJ2-5, with D perhaps given as TRBD1 or TRBD2 (5 bases each). This CDR3 is 13 amino acids long. Germline CDR1 reads SGHAT; CDR2 reads FQNNGV. The CDR3 nucleotides read TGTGCCAGCAGTTTAGAATCCGAGGGGACCCAGTGCTTC. The encoded protein is CASSLESEGTQCF.

V and J are TRBV11-2 and TRBJ2-2; TRBD1 or TRBD2 may be the D gene (5 bases each). Germline CDR1 is SGHAT and CDR2 is FQNNGV. With 9 bases removed from V and 1 base from J, the gap between germline ends came to 15 bases. This CDR3 has 15 residues. DNA of the CDR3: TGTGCCAGTGGCTCCCGTGGGGGGAACACCGGGGAGCTGTTTTTT. This translates into CASGSRGGNTGELFF.